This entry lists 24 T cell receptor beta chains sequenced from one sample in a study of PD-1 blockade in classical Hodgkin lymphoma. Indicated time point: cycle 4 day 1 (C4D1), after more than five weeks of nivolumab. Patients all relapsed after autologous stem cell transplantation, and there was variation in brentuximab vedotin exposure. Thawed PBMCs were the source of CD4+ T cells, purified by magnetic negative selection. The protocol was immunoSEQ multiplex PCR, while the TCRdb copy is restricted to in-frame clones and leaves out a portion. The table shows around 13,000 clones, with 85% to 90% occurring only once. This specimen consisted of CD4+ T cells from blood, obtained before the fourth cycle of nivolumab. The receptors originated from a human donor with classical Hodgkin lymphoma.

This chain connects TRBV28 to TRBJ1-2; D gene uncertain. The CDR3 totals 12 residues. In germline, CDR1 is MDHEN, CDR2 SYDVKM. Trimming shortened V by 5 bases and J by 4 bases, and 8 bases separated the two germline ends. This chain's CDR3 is CASSTGRYGYTF. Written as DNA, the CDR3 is TGTGCCAGCAGTACGGGTCGCTATGGCTACACCTTC.

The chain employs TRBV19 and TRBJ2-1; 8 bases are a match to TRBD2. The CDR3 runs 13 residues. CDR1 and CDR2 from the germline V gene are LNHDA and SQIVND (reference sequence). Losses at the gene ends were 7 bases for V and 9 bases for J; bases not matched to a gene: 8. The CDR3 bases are TGTGCCAGTAACCCCGGGGGGGCCATTGAGCAGTTCTTC. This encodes CASNPGGAIEQFF.

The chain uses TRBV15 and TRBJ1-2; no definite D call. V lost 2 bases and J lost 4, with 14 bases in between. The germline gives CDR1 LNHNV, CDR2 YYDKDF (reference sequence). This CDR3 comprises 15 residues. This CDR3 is CATSRLGEEVYGYTF. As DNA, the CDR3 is TGTGCCACCAGCAGACTGGGCGAGGAAGTCTATGGCTACACCTTC. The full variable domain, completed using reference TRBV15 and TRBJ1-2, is DAMVIQNPRYQVTQFGKPVTLSCSQTLNHNVMYWYQQKSSQAPKLLFHYYDKDFNNEADTPDNFQSRRPNTSFCFLDIRSPGLGDTAMYLCATSRLGEEVYGYTFGSGTRLTVV.

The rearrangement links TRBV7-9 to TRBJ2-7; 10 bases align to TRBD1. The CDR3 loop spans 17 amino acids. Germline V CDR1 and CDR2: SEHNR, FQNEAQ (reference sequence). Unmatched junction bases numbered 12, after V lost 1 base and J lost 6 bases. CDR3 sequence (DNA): TGTGCCAGCAGCTTAGAATGGGGGCGACAGGGGGCAGGCGAGCAGTACTTC. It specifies CASSLEWGRQGAGEQYF.

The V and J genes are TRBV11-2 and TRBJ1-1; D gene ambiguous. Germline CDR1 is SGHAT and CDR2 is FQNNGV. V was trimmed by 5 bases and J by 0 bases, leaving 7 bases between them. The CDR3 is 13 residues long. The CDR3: CASSNQMNTEAFF. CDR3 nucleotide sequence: TGTGCCAGCAGCAATCAGATGAACACTGAAGCTTTCTTT.

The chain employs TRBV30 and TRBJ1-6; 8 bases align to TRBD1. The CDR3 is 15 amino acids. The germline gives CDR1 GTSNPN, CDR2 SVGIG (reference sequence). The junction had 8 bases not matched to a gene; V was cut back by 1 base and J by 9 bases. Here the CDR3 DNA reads TGTGCCTGGAGTGCTGGGGACAGGCTACGTTCACCCCTCCACTTT. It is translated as CAWSAGDRLRSPLHF.

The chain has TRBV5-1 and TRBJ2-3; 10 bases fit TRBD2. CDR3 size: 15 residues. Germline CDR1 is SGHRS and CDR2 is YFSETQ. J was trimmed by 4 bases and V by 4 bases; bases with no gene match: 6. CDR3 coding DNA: TGCGCCAGCAGCCGAGCGGGAGGGCCCCCAGATACGCAGTATTTT. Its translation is CASSRAGGPPDTQYF.

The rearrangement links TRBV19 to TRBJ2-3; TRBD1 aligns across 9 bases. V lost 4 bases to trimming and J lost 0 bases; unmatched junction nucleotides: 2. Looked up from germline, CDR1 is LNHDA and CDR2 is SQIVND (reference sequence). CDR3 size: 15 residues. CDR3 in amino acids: CASSTGQGSTDTQYF. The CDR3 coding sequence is TGTGCCAGTAGTACAGGACAGGGGAGCACAGATACGCAGTATTTT. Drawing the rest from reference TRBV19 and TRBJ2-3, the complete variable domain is DGGITQSPKYLFRKEGQNVTLSCEQNLNHDAMYWYRQDPGQGLRLIYYSQIVNDFQKGDIAEGYSVSREKKESFPLTVTSAQKNPTAFYLCASSTGQGSTDTQYFGPGTRLTVL.

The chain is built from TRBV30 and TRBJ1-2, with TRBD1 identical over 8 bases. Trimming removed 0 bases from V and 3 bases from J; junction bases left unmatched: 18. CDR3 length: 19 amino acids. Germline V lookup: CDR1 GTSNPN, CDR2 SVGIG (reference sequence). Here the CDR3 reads CAWSVGRSGRGRKDYGYTF. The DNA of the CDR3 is TGTGCCTGGAGTGTGGGTCGGTCGGGCAGGGGGCGCAAAGACTATGGCTACACCTTC.

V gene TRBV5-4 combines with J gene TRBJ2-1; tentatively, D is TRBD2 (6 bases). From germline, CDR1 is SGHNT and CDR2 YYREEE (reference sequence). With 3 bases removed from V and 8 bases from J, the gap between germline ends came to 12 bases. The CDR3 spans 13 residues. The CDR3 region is CASSSGTRHEQFF. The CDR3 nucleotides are TGTGCCAGCAGCTCCGGGACTCGGCATGAGCAGTTCTTC.

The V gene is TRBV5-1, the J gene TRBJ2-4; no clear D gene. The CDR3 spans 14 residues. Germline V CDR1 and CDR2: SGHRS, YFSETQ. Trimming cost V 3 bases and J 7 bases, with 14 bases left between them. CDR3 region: CASSSGDAVNIQYF. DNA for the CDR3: TGCGCCAGCAGCTCCGGTGATGCGGTGAACATTCAGTACTTC.

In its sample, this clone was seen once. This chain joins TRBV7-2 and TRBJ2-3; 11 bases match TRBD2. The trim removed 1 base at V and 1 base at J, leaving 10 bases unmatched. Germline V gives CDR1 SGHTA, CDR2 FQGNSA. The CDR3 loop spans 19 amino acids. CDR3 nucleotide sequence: TGTGCCAGCAGCTTAGGCAGAGCTAGCGGGAGGCGGGGCACAGATACGCAGTATTTT. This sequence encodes CASSLGRASGRRGTDTQYF.

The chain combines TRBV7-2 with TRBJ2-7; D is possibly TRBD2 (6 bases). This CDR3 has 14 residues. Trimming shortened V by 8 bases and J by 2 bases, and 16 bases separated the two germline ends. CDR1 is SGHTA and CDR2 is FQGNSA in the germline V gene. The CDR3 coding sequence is TGTGCCAGCGTTCCTACGGGACTGACCTACGAGCAGTACTTC. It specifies CASVPTGLTYEQYF.

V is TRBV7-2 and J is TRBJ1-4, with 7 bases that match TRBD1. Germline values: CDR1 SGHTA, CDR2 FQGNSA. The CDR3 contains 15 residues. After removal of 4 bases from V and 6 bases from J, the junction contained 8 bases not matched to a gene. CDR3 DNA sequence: TGTGCCAGCAGCTCAAGAGACAGGGTATATGAAAAACTGTTTTTT. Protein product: CASSSRDRVYEKLFF. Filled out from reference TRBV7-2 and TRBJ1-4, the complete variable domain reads GAGVSQSPSNKVTEKGKDVELRCDPISGHTALYWYRQSLGQGLEFLIYFQGNSAPDKSGLPSDRFSAERTGGSVSTLTIQRTQQEDSAVYLCASSSRDRVYEKLFFGSGTQLSVL.

This CDR3 is CASSPGVGQVVFETQYF. CDR3 nucleotides: TGCGCCAGCAGCCCGGGGGTAGGACAGGTTGTTTTTGAGACCCAGTACTTC. The chain recombines TRBV5-1 with TRBJ2-5; a possible D gene is TRBD1 (7 bases). Germline CDR1 reads SGHRS; CDR2 reads YFSETQ. The CDR3 extends over 17 amino acids. Trimming shortened V by 4 bases and J by 5 bases, and 24 bases separated the two germline ends.

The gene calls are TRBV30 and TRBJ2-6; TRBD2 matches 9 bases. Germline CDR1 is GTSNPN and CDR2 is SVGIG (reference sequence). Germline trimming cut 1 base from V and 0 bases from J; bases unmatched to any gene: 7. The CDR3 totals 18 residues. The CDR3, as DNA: TGTGCCTGGAGTGAGGGAGCGGGGGGATCCTCTGGGGCCAACGTCCTGACTTTC. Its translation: CAWSEGAGGSSGANVLTF.

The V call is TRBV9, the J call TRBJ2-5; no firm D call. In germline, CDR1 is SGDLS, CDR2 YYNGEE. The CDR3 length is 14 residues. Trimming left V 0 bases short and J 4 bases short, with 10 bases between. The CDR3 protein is CASSVGPVVETQYF. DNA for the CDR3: TGTGCCAGCAGCGTAGGTCCCGTGGTAGAGACCCAGTACTTC.

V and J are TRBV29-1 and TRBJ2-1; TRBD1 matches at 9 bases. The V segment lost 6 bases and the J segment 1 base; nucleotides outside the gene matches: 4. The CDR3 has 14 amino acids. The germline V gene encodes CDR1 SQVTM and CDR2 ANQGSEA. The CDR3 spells CSVMGQGSYNEQFF. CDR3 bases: TGCAGCGTGATGGGACAGGGATCCTACAATGAGCAGTTCTTC.

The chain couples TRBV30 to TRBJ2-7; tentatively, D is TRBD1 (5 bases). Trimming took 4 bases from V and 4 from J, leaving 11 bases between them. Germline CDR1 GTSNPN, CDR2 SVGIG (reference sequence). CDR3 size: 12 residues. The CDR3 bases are TGTGCCTGGACAGGGATCCCTTACGAGCAGTACTTC. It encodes CAWTGIPYEQYF.

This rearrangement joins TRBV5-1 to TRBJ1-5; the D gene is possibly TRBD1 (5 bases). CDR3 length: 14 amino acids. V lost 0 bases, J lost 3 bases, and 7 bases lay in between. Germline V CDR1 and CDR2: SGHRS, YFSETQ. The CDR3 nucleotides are TGCGCCAGCAGCTTGGGACAGAACAATCAGCCCCAGCATTTT. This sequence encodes CASSLGQNNQPQHF.

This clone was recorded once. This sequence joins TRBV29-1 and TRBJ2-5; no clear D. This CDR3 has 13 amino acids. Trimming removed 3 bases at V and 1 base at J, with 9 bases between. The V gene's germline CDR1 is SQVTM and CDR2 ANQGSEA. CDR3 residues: CSVDSWGQETQYF. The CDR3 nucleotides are TGCAGCGTTGATTCGTGGGGCCAAGAGACCCAGTACTTC.

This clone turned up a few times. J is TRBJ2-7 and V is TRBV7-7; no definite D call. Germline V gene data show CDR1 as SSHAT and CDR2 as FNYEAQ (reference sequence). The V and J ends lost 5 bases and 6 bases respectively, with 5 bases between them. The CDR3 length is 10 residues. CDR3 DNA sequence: TGTGCCAGCAGCCTTTTCGAGCAGTACTTC. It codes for CASSLFEQYF.

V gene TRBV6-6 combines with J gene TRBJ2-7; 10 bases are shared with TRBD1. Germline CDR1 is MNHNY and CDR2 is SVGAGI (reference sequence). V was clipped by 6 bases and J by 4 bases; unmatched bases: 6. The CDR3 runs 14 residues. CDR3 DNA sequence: TGTGCCAGCAGAAGCCCGGGACAGGGGTACGAGCAGTACTTC. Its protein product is CASRSPGQGYEQYF.

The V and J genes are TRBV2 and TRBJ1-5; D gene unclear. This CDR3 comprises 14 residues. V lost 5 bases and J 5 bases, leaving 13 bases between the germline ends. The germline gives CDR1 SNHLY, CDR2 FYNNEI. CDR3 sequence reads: CASSLTITHQPQHF. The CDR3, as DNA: TGTGCCAGCAGTCTCACTATAACCCATCAGCCCCAGCATTTT.